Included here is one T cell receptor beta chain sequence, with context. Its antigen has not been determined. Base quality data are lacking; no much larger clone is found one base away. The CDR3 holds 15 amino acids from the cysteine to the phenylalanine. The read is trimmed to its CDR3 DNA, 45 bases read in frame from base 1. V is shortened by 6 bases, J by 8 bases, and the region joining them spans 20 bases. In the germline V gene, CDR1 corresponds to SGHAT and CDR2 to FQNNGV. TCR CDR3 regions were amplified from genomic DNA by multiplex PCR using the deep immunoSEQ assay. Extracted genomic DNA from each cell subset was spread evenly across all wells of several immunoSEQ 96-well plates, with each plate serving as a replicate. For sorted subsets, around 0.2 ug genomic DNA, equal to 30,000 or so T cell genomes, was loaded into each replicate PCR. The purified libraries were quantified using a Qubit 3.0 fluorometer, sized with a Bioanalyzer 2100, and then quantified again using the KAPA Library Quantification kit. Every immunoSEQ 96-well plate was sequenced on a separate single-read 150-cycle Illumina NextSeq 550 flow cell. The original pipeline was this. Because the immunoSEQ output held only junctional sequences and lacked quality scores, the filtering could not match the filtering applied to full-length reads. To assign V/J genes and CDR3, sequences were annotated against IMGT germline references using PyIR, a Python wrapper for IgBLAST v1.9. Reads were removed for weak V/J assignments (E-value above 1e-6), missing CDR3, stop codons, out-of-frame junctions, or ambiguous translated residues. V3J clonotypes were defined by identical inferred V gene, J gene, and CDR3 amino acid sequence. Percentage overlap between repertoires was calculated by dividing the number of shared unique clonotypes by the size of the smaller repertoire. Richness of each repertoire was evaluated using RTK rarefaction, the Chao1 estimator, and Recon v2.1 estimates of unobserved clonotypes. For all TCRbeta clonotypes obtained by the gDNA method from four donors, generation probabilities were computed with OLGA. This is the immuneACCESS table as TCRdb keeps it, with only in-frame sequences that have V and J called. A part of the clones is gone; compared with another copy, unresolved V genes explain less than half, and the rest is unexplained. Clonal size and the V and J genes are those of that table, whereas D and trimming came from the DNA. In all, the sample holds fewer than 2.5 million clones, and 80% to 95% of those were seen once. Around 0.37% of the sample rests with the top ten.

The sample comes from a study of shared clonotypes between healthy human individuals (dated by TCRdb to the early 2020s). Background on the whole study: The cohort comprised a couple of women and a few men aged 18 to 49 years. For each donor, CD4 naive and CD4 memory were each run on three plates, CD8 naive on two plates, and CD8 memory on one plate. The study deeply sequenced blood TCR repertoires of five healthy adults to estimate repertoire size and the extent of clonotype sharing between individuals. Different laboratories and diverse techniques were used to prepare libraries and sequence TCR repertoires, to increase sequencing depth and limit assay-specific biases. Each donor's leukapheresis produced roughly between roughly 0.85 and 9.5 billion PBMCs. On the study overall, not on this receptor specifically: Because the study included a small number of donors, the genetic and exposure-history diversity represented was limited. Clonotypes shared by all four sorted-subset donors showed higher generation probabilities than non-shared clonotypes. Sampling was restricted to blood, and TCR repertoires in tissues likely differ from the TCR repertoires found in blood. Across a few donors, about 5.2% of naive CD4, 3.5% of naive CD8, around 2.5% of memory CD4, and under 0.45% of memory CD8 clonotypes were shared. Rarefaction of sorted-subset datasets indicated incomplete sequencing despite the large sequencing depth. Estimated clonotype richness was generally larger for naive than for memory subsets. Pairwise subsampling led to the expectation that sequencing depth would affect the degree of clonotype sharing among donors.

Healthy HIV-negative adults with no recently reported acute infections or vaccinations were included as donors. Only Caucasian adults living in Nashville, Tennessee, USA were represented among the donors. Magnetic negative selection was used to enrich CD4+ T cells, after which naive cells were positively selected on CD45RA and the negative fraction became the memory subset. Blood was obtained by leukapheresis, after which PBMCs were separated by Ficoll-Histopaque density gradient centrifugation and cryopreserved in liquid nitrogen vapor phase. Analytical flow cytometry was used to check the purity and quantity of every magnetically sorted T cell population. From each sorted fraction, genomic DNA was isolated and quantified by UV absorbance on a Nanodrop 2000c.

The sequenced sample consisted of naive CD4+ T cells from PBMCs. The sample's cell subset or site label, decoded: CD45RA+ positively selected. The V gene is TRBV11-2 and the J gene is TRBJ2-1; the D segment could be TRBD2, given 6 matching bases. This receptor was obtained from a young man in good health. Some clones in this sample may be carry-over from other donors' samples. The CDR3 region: CASSFFYGSRDEQFF. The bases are TGTGCCAGCAGTTTCTTTTACGGGAGTAGGGATGAGCAGTTCTTC.